This TCR beta chain was observed in a study of T cells expressing NK-cell markers. On the study more broadly: Repertoire data for TCR beta were derived from sorted T cells (CD3+CD56+NKG2C+, CD3+CD56+NKG2C- and CD3+CD56-NKG2C+).

The CDR3 consists of 11 residues. Germline V gene lookup returns CDR1 DFQATT and CDR2 SNEGSKA (reference sequence). TCRdb reworked the 5' RACE reads into one entry per CDR3 protein, no DNA. Here the sample table reports 350,000 to 450,000 distinct CDR3 sequences. The sequence was obtained from a man aged 18-69 years in good health. The sequencing sample was made of blood T cells: a sorted CD56 or NKG2C T cell subset, CD4+ or CD8+ T cells, or bulk PBMC T cells (not recorded which). The chain carries TRBV20-1 and TRBJ2-7; the TCRdb call, TRBD2, lacks DNA for checking. The CDR3 sequence: CSAGLAGKQYF.